This TCR beta chain is from a study of OX40 agonist ivuxolimab in advanced cancers. On the study more broadly: Cancers in dose escalation were hepatocellular, melanoma, renal cell and head and neck. Study-level points and caveats: The average count of expanded clones was higher among CD8+ T cells than among CD4+. The study observed clonal expansion of CD4+ and CD8+ blood T cells by week 6 at 0.1 to 3.0 mg/kg.

TCRdb's copy holds only in-frame clones and misses some; the assay was immunoSEQ multiplex PCR. This sample has 50,000 to 70,000 clones; about 82% occur once, and the top ten carry 3% to 4%. The CDR3 runs to 14 residues. The J segment lost 4 bases and the V segment lost 7 bases, leaving 5 bases of the junction unmatched. The germline gives CDR1 SGHRS, CDR2 YFSETQ. Turning to this clone: The antigen is unknown.

The sample consisted of CD4+ or CD8+ T cells sorted from blood, taken in a trial of the OX40 agonist ivuxolimab. The clonotype comes from an adult with an advanced solid tumor such as melanoma, head and neck, liver or kidney cancer. The V call is TRBV5-1, the J call TRBJ2-3; TRBD1 agrees at 11 bases. The CDR3 coding sequence is TGCGCCAGCCGGACAGGGGGCATCCCAGATACGCAGTATTTT. Amino acid sequence: CASRTGGIPDTQYF. The full variable domain, in which reference TRBV5-1 and TRBJ2-3 provide the parts outside the CDR3, is KAGVTQTPRYLIKTRGQQVTLSCSPISGHRSVSWYQQTPGQGLQFLFEYFSETQRNKGNFPGRFSGRQFSNSRSEMNVSTLELGDSALYLCASRTGGIPDTQYFGPGTRLTVL.